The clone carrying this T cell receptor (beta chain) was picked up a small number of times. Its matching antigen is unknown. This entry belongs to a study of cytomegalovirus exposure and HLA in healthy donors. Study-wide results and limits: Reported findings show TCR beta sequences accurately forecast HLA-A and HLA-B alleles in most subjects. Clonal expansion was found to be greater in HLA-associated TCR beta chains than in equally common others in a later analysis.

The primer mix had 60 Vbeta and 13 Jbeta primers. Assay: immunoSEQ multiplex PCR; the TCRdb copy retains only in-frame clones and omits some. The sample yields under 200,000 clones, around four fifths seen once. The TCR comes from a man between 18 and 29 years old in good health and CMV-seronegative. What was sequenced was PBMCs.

CDR3 coding DNA: TGTGCCAGCAGTTTCCTAGCGGGGGGGCCCAGTGAGCAGTTCTTC. Translating it yields CASSFLAGGPSEQFF. The V call is TRBV27, the J call TRBJ2-1; 12 nucleotides line up with TRBD2. Germline loops: CDR1 MNHEY, CDR2 SMNVEV (reference sequence). Trimming cost V 3 bases and J 9 bases; bases outside gene matches: 6. The CDR3 is 15 amino acids.